The T cell receptor beta chain under discussion was sequenced for a study of CD8+ T cells in alopecia areata. General observations from the study: Possibly as an HLA-related effect, TCR sharing across patients appeared less clear than in mice.

This CDR3 has 15 amino acids. Germline V gene lookup returns CDR1 MNHEY and CDR2 SMNVEV (reference sequence). Trimming removed 5 bases at V and 3 bases at J, with 17 bases between. CD4+ and CD8+ T cells were sorted from PBMCs stained for CD3, CD4 and CD8. This clone was found a few times. What it binds is not known. Investigators isolated RNA and reverse transcribed it into cDNA to act as the sequencing template. The table came from immunoSEQ multiplex PCR; TCRdb's copy has only in-frame clones and leaves some out. In the table there are roughly 150,000 clones, around 62% of which are singletons. The V gene is TRBV27, the J gene TRBJ2-7; tentative D call: TRBD2 (6 bases). Source material: CD8+ T cells sorted from blood. This sequence originates from a human donor in good health. Written as DNA, the CDR3 is TGTGCCAGCAGTATGGGCACGGGAGCTGGCTACGAGCAGTACTTC. Amino acids: CASSMGTGAGYEQYF.